The 23 T cell receptor beta chains below all came from one sample that was sequenced in a study of cytomegalovirus exposure and HLA in healthy donors. The PCR employed 60 Vbeta primers together with 13 Jbeta primers. Clones were read by immunoSEQ multiplex PCR, and TCRdb kept only the in-frame ones, dropping some. Of 99,000 or so clones listed, around 82% are singletons. Sequencing used PBMCs. Receptor source: a middle-aged woman in good health and CMV-seronegative.

This chain joins TRBV28 and TRBJ2-2, with 7 bases matching TRBD2. Germline V gene lookup returns CDR1 MDHEN and CDR2 SYDVKM. The CDR3 is 16 amino acids. The V gene end was trimmed by 6 bases and the J gene end by 1 base; junction bases not matched to a gene: 8. The CDR3 DNA follows: TGTGCCAGCAGGGGGGGGGTAGCGGAGAACACCGGGGAGCTGTTTTTT. Translated: CASRGGVAENTGELFF. The full variable domain, its missing parts supplied by reference TRBV28 and TRBJ2-2, is DVKVTQSSRYLVKRTGEKVFLECVQDMDHENMFWYRQDPGLGLRLIYFSYDVKMKEKGDIPEGYSVSREKKERFSLILESASTNQTSMYLCASRGGVAENTGELFFGEGSRLTVL.

This chain joins TRBV7-2 and TRBJ1-5; D possibly corresponds to TRBD1 (6 bases). The CDR3 sequence is 16 residues long. Trimming took 5 bases from V and 3 from J, leaving 17 bases between them. CDR1 is SGHTA and CDR2 is FQGNSA in the germline V gene. Here the CDR3 DNA reads TGTGCCAGCAGCCATACCACAGGGACGGTCAATCAGCCCCAGCATTTT. Protein: CASSHTTGTVNQPQHF.

This clone occurred a few times. The rearrangement joins TRBV6-6 to TRBJ2-3; TRBD1 is a possible D gene (6 bases). The CDR3 is made up of 16 amino acids. The germline V and J ends were trimmed by 8 bases and 6 bases, with 24 bases remaining between them. Germline CDR1 reads MNHNY; CDR2 reads SVGAGI (reference sequence). DNA of the CDR3: TGTGCCAGCGGAGCATCAGGACAGAGTTTCACGGATACGCAGTATTTT. Amino acid sequence: CASGASGQSFTDTQYF.

This clone was detected only a few times. The V and J genes are TRBV15 and TRBJ1-5; 8 bases are a match to TRBD1. Trimming removed 3 bases from V and 9 bases from J; junction bases left unmatched: 10. CDR1 is LNHNV, CDR2 YYDKDF, per germline (reference sequence). This CDR3 comprises 15 residues. The chain's CDR3 is CATSRDGQGGRPQHF. The CDR3 region has the DNA TGTGCCACCAGCAGGGACGGACAGGGAGGACGGCCCCAGCATTTT.

V and J are TRBV7-9 and TRBJ2-2, with D unresolved. V lost 5 bases to trimming and J lost 0 bases, with 7 bases between them. From germline, CDR1 is SEHNR and CDR2 FQNEAQ (reference sequence). CDR3 size: 14 residues. The CDR3 reads CASSHRTNTGELFF. The CDR3 DNA is TGTGCCAGCAGCCACAGAACGAACACCGGGGAGCTGTTTTTT.

The CDR3 region has the DNA TGTGCCAGCATCGATACAATGAACACTGAAGCTTTCTTT. Its protein is CASIDTMNTEAFF. The rearrangement joins TRBV25-1 to TRBJ1-1, with D unresolved. Germline-derived CDR1 and CDR2 are MGHDK and SYGVNS. The CDR3 contains 13 residues. The V end was cut by 7 bases, the J end by 0 bases, with 9 bases between.

As DNA, the CDR3 is TGTGCCAGCAGCTTGGTTGGGCCCCCCTCCGCCCCTGACACTGAAGCTTTCTTT. Translation: CASSLVGPPSAPDTEAFF. The rearrangement joins TRBV5-6 to TRBJ1-1; D gene uncertain. The ends were cut back, 0 bases at V and 3 bases at J, with 21 bases in the middle. The CDR3 length is 18 residues. Germline CDR1 SGHDT, CDR2 YYEEEE.

The chain has TRBV28 and TRBJ2-7; perhaps TRBD2 as D (5 bases). CDR1 and CDR2 from the germline V gene are MDHEN and SYDVKM. The CDR3 is 13 amino acids. Trimming cost V 2 bases and J 5 bases, with 10 bases left between them. Here the CDR3 DNA reads TGTGCCAGCAGTTTAGTTTACGGGGACGAGCAGTACTTC. Translating it yields CASSLVYGDEQYF.

The chain carries TRBV18 and TRBJ2-1; TRBD2 aligns across 11 bases. The CDR3 is made up of 14 amino acids. Germline V CDR1 and CDR2: KGHSH, LQKENI. V lost 2 bases and J lost 10; bases outside the gene matches: 4. For the CDR3, the DNA is TGTGCCAGCTCACCAGGGACTAGCGGTCTCGAGCAGTTCTTC. It is translated as CASSPGTSGLEQFF.

Only a few counts were recorded for this clone. This chain uses TRBV27 with TRBJ2-3, with 7 bases matching TRBD1. CDR1 MNHEY and CDR2 SMNVEV come from the germline V gene (reference sequence). J gave up 1 base and V 7 bases, and 8 bases lay outside the gene matches. The CDR3 is 15 amino acids. The CDR3 here is CASIALGQGTDTQYF. The CDR3 DNA reads as TGTGCCAGCATCGCTCTCGGACAGGGCACAGATACGCAGTATTTT.

This clone was seen a single time. This chain links TRBV10-2 with TRBJ2-7, with D unclear. Between the trimmed V and J ends, which lost 6 bases and 1 base, there was a span of 10 bases. The germline V gene has CDR1 WSHSY and CDR2 SAAADI. The CDR3 runs to 13 residues. The CDR3 region is CASRGSISYEQYF. In DNA, the CDR3 is TGCGCCAGCAGGGGCTCCATATCCTACGAGCAGTACTTC.

The chain couples TRBV18 to TRBJ1-5; 10 bases are shared with TRBD1. The germline CDR1 and CDR2 sequences are KGHSH and LQKENI. The CDR3 covers 16 residues. The V and J ends lost 3 bases and 7 bases, in that order; junction bases with no gene match: 9. This chain's CDR3 is CASSPIGGQGGQPQHF. The DNA of the CDR3 is TGTGCCAGCTCACCTATCGGAGGACAGGGGGGACAGCCCCAGCATTTT.

The rearrangement joins TRBV10-3 to TRBJ1-5; TRBD1 matches at 8 bases. The V and J ends lost 8 bases and 4 bases, in that order; junction bases with no gene match: 10. CDR3 length: 15 amino acids. Germline CDR1 is ENHRY and CDR2 is SYGVKD. For the CDR3, the DNA is TGTGCCATCCGACAGGGGAGCCGAGATAATCAGCCCCAGCATTTT. Amino acids: CAIRQGSRDNQPQHF.

This chain connects TRBV5-1 to TRBJ2-3, with 9 bases lining up with TRBD2. Trimming took 4 bases from V and 2 from J; bases not matched to a gene: 11. The CDR3 is 17 amino acids. Germline-derived CDR1 and CDR2 are SGHRS and YFSETQ. CDR3 amino acids: CASSPQRAGGPTDTQYF. CDR3 bases: TGCGCCAGCAGCCCCCAAAGAGCGGGAGGTCCCACAGATACGCAGTATTTT.

On this clone itself: One end of the junction is discordant with germline, which a read error may explain. The chain has TRBV7-9 and TRBJ2-5, with D tentatively TRBD2 (6 bases). There are 19 residues in the CDR3. Germline values: CDR1 SEHNR, CDR2 FQNEAQ (reference sequence). DNA of the CDR3: TGTTCCAGCAGCTTCCCTATGGAATCGCGGGGTCCGTACCAAGAGACCCAGTACTTC. Its translation: CSSSFPMESRGPYQETQYF.

The J gene is TRBJ2-1, the V gene TRBV7-3; TRBD2 matches at 12 bases. The V gene's germline CDR1 is SGHTA and CDR2 FQGTGA. V was clipped by 5 bases and J by 10 bases; unmatched bases: 9. The CDR3 is 15 residues long. CDR3 DNA: TGTGCCAGCAGCCCCCTAGCGGGAGGGCCTCGAGAGCAGTTCTTC. Its translation: CASSPLAGGPREQFF.

The chain links TRBV7-9 to TRBJ1-5; weak D call: TRBD1 (5 bases). The CDR3 has 18 amino acids. Trimming took 1 base from V and 4 from J, leaving 20 bases between them. Germline values: CDR1 SEHNR, CDR2 FQNEAQ (reference sequence). The CDR3 loop reads CASSLVGGTIVENQPQHF. For the CDR3, the DNA is TGTGCCAGCAGCTTAGTTGGGGGGACGATCGTAGAAAATCAGCCCCAGCATTTT.

In DNA, the CDR3 is TGTGCCAGTATAGCGGGAGTTGGTTTAACAGATACGCAGTATTTT. This gives the protein CASIAGVGLTDTQYF. This chain joins TRBV25-1 and TRBJ2-3; 9 bases agree with TRBD2. V gave up 9 bases and J gave up 3 bases; unmatched junction bases: 10. The CDR3 runs 15 residues. Germline CDR1 is MGHDK and CDR2 is SYGVNS.

The chain employs TRBV4-3 and TRBJ2-1; TRBD2 matches at 7 bases. This CDR3 contains 14 residues. Per germline, CDR1 LGHNA and CDR2 YSLEER. V was clipped by 1 base and J by 8 bases; unmatched bases: 5. The CDR3 nucleotides read TGCGCCAGCAGCCAAGGTTGGGGAGGGGATGAGCAGTTCTTC. This codes for CASSQGWGGDEQFF.

Worth noting for this clone: One end of the junction varies from germline; a read error may be responsible. V usage is TRBV7-7 and J usage is TRBJ2-1; 7 bases match TRBD2. CDR3 length: 17 residues. The germline CDR1 and CDR2 sequences are SSHAT and FNYEAQ (reference sequence). As DNA, the CDR3 is TGTGCTAGCAGCCCCGCGGCCCTGGCGGGAGTTTCCGGTGAGCAGTTCTTC. This translates into CASSPAALAGVSGEQFF.

The chain employs TRBV28 and TRBJ2-3, with 9 bases that match TRBD1. Trimming at V came to 5 bases and at J to 5 bases, leaving 14 bases not matched to a gene. This CDR3 comprises 17 residues. Germline V gives CDR1 MDHEN, CDR2 SYDVKM. The CDR3, as DNA: TGTGCCAGCAGTGGGCCGCTCCGGGACAGGGCGGAAGATACGCAGTATTTT. Encoded protein: CASSGPLRDRAEDTQYF.

The chain has TRBV15 and TRBJ2-4; D is unresolved. This CDR3 has 15 residues. Germline V CDR1 and CDR2: LNHNV, YYDKDF (reference sequence). V shed 0 bases and J shed 0 bases, with 6 bases lying between them. The CDR3 bases are TGTGCCACCAGCAGAGATACGGTAGCCAAAAACATTCAGTACTTC. Amino acid sequence: CATSRDTVAKNIQYF.

There are a few counts of this clone. The CDR3 is CATQQGGRGHQPQHF. The CDR3 nucleotides read TGTGCCACCCAGCAGGGGGGTAGAGGGCATCAGCCCCAGCATTTT. The chain is built from TRBV27 and TRBJ1-5; 7 bases map to TRBD1. The CDR3 loop spans 15 amino acids. J lost 5 bases, V lost 10 bases, and 14 bases had no gene match. Germline CDR1 MNHEY, CDR2 SMNVEV (reference sequence).